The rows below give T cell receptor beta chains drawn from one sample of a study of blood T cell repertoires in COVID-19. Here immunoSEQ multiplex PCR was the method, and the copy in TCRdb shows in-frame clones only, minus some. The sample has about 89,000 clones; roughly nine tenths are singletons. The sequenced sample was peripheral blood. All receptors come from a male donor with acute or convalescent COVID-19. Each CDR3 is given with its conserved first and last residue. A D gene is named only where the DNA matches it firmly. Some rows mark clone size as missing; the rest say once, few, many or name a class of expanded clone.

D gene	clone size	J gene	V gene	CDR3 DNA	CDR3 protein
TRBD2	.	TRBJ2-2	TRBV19	TGTGCCAGTAGTATAGATCGGCGGGGGTTATCCGGGGAGCTGTTTTTT	CASSIDRRGLSGELFF
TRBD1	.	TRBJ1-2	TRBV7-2	TGTGCCAGCAGTTCCGCGGACAGGGTAGTAGGCTACACCTTC	CASSSADRVVGYTF
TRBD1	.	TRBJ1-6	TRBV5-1	TGCGCCAGCAGAGACGACAGGGCCTATAATTCACCCCTCCACTTT	CASRDDRAYNSPLHF
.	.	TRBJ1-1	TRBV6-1	TGTGCCAGCAGTGAAGGCAGGGAGGGCCGGCTTTTCTTT	CASSEGREGRLFF
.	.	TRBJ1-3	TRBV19	TGTGCCAGTAGTATCGGAACCCGACCAGGGCGCTCTGGAAACACCATATATTTT	CASSIGTRPGRSGNTIYF
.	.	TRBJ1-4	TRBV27	TGTGCCAGCAGTCCCCCTCGGGGGGCGGCTAATGAAAAACTGTTTTTT	CASSPPRGAANEKLFF
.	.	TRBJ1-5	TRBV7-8	TGTGCCAGCAGCCCCAACCCGGGGGGACCTAGCAATCAGCCCCAGCATTTT	CASSPNPGGPSNQPQHF
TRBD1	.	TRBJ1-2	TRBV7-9	TGTGCCAGCAGCCGACAGGGTGGCTATGGCTACACCTTC	CASSRQGGYGYTF
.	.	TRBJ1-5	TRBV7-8	TGTGCCAGCAGCTTAGTCAGGGAACAGCCCCAGCATTTT	CASSLVREQPQHF
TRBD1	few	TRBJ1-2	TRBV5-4	TGTGCCAGCAGCTTGCAGGGGGCAGTCTATGGCTACACCTTC	CASSLQGAVYGYTF
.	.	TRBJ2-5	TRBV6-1	TGTGCCAGCAGTGAAAACAGGGTACCCCAAGAGACCCAGTACTTC	CASSENRVPQETQYF
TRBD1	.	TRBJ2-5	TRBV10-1	TGCGCCAGCAGGGTACCGGGACAGGGCCAAGAGACCCAGTACTTC	CASRVPGQGQETQYF
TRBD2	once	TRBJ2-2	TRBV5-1	TGCGCCAGCAGCCCCGGGACTACGCTCACCGGGGAGCTGTTTTTT	CASSPGTTLTGELFF
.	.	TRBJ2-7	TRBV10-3	TGTGCCATCAGTGACTCCGGACTACCTTCAGAAGAGCAGTACTTC	CAISDSGLPSEEQYF
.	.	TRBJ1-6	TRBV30	TGTGCCTGGAGTGTGACTCAGGGTGACTTCTATAATTCACCCCTCCACTTT	CAWSVTQGDFYNSPLHF
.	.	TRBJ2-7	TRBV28	TGTGCCAGCAGCTGGGGGGATTACGAGCAGTACTTC	CASSWGDYEQYF
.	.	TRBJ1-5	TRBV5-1	TGCGCCAGCAGCTTGATTCCAGATAGCAATCAGCCCCAGCATTTT	CASSLIPDSNQPQHF
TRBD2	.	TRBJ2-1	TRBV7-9	TGTGCCAGCATCGACCCGACTAGCGGGGTCTCCTCCTACAATGAGCAGTTCTTC	CASIDPTSGVSSYNEQFF
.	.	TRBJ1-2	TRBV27	TGTGCCAGCAGCCGAGCGGACAGCTATGGCTACACCTTC	CASSRADSYGYTF
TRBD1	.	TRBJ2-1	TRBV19	TGTGCCAGTAGTGGGACAGGCGGCTACAATGAGCAGTTCTTC	CASSGTGGYNEQFF
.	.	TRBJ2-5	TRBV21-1	TGTGCCAGCAGCCGGTTGGACAGGGCGGGAGAGACCCAGTACTTC	CASSRLDRAGETQYF
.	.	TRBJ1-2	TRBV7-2	TGTGCCAGCAGCTTTACAGGGAGCTATGGCTACACCTTC	CASSFTGSYGYTF
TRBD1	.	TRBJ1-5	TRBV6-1	TGTGCCAGCAGTGACGTGACAGGGAACAATCAGCCCCAGCATTTT	CASSDVTGNNQPQHF
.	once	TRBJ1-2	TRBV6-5	TGTGCCCCCACGGGGGGGGGAACCAACTATGGCTACACCTTC	CAPTGGGTNYGYTF
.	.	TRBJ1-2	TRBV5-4	TGTGCCAGCAGCATGGGAGCCCTCGCCGACTATGGCTACACCTTC	CASSMGALADYGYTF
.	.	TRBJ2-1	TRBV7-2	TGTGCCAGCAGCTTAGATAGGCGGGGTACCTACAATGAGCAGTTCTTC	CASSLDRRGTYNEQFF
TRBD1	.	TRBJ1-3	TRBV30	TGTGCCTGGAGTGTATGGACAGGTGGGAATGGAAACACCATATATTTT	CAWSVWTGGNGNTIYF
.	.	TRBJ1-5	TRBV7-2	TGTGCCAGCAGCTTAGAGTCCAGTTCTGGCAATCAGCCCCAGCATTTT	CASSLESSSGNQPQHF
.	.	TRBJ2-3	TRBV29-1	TGCAGCGTTGACTACAGGGTGGGCGCAGATACGCAGTATTTT	CSVDYRVGADTQYF
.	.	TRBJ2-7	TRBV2	TGTGCCAGCAGTCCTAGCTGGGGCGAGCAGTACTTC	CASSPSWGEQYF
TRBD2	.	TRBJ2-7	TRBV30	TGTGCCTGGAGTAGCGGGACCTCCTCCTACGAGCAGTACTTC	CAWSSGTSSYEQYF
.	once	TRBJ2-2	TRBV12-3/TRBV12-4	TGTGCCAGCAGTCCCCGGGGTACCGGGGAGCTGTTTTTT	CASSPRGTGELFF
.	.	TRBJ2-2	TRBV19	TGTGCCAGTCTTCCGCCAGGGGCGATGCTAAACACCGGGGAGCTGTTTTTT	CASLPPGAMLNTGELFF
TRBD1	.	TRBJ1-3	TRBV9	TGTGCCAGCAGCCCAGGGGACAGGCCCCTCTCTGGAAACACCATATATTTT	CASSPGDRPLSGNTIYF
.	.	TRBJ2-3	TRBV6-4	TGTGCCAGCAGACCGACAGAAGACCACACAGATACGCAGTATTTT	CASRPTEDHTDTQYF
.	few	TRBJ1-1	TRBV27	TGTGCCAGCAGTACCCCGGGGGGGGCTGAAGCTTTCTTT	CASSTPGGAEAFF
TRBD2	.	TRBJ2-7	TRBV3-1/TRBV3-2	TGTGCCAGCAGCCAAGATACTAGCGGGGCCCACGAGCAGTACTTC	CASSQDTSGAHEQYF
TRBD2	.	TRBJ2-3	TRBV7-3	TGTGCCAGCAGCTCCGGACTAGCCCTCACAGATACGCAGTATTTT	CASSSGLALTDTQYF
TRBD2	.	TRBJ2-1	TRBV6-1	TGTGCCAGCAGTGAATCGGCTAGCGGGTTTTCGGCTGAGCAGTTCTTC	CASSESASGFSAEQFF
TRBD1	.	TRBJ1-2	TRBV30	TGTGCCTGGAGTGTAGGACAGGGCAGTTTTCCTAACTATGGCTACACCTTC	CAWSVGQGSFPNYGYTF
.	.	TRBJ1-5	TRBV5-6	TGTGCCAGCAGCTGGAAGCGTACCTCCCCATCCCATCAGCCCCAGCATTTT	CASSWKRTSPSHQPQHF
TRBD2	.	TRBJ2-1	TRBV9	TGTGCCAGCAGCGTAGCGGGGGGGTCCTACAATGAGCAGTTCTTC	CASSVAGGSYNEQFF